This TCR beta chain was documented in a study of glioma-infiltrating T cells. Study results and limitations: Only very few CDR3 sequences appeared in both tissue and blood. Above-expected tissue-blood divergence occurred in all gliomas, most in low-grade ones.

TCR alpha and beta CDR3 regions were amplified from RNA using iRepertoire nested multiplex PCR. One-step reverse transcription and amplification started from approximately 100-400 ng of tissue mRNA or PBMC total RNA. TCRdb analysed the multiplex PCR reads with MiXCR anew, one entry per CDR3 protein. The table shows around 190,000 distinct CDR3 sequences, with more than 30% occurring only once. This CDR3 region has 17 residues. V was cut by 1 base and J by 0 bases, with 13 bases left in between. Per germline, CDR1 LNHDA and CDR2 SQIVND (reference sequence). This clonotype was recorded at least ten times. Antigen: not known.

The sequence was collected from a human donor with low-grade glioma or glioblastoma, undergoing nonglioma brain surgery, or in good health (not recorded which). This chain links TRBV19 with TRBJ1-5; possibly TRBD1 for D (6 bases). The sequenced sample consisted of glioma tissue, nonneoplastic brain tissue, or PBMCs (not recorded which). CDR3 sequence (DNA): TGTGCCAGTAGTATAGGAAGCAGGGGATATAGCAATCAGCCCCAGCATTTT. Its translation is CASSIGSRGYSNQPQHF.